The 18 T cell receptor beta chains below come from one sample, sequenced in a study of cytomegalovirus exposure and HLA in healthy donors. Sequencing was performed with immunoSEQ multiplex PCR; in TCRdb, only in-frame clones are kept and a portion is missing. The sample carries fewer than 150,000 clones, more than 75% recorded once. Sequencing was done on a sample of PBMCs. Every receptor here comes from a young man in good health and CMV-seropositive.

The gene calls are TRBV5-1 and TRBJ1-2; 9 positions agree with TRBD1. This CDR3 has 17 amino acids. The V gene's germline CDR1 is SGHRS and CDR2 YFSETQ. J was trimmed by 5 bases and V by 0 bases; bases with no gene match: 11. DNA of the CDR3: TGCGCCAGCAGCTTGGGGGTAACAGGGGGCGCTCGTTATGGCTACACCTTC. It translates to CASSLGVTGGARYGYTF.

V is TRBV5-5 and J is TRBJ2-1, with 7 bases fitting TRBD2. Unmatched junction bases numbered 8, after V lost 1 base and J lost 7 bases. From germline, CDR1 is SGHKS and CDR2 YYEKEE (reference sequence). The CDR3 is 15 amino acids. The CDR3 DNA reads TGTGCCAGCAGCTTGTTTGGGGACTACAATAATGAGCAGTTCTTC. Amino acid sequence: CASSLFGDYNNEQFF.

The chain joins TRBV18 to TRBJ1-1; TRBD1 might be the D (5 bases). CDR3 size: 13 residues. V lost 0 bases to trimming and J lost 12 bases, with 14 bases between them. CDR1 and CDR2 from the germline V gene are KGHSH and LQKENI. The CDR3 reads CASSPPGGGTTFF. DNA for the CDR3: TGTGCCAGCTCACCACCGGGGGGAGGGACGACTTTCTTT. The whole variable domain, remainder taken from reference TRBV18 and TRBJ1-1, is NAGVMQNPRHLVRRRGQEARLRCSPMKGHSHVYWYRQLPEEGLKFMVYLQKENIIDESGMPKERFSAEFPKEGPSILRIQQVVRGDSAAYFCASSPPGGGTTFFGQGTRLTVV.

This clone was recorded only once. The chain has TRBV6-5 and TRBJ2-7; 11 bases line up with TRBD2. The CDR3 totals 15 residues. V shed 6 bases and J 1 base; nucleotides not matched to a gene: 5. Per the germline V gene, CDR1 is MNHEY and CDR2 is SVGAGI. For the CDR3, the DNA is TGTGCCAGCAGCCGAACTAGCGGGAGATCCTACGAGCAGTACTTC. The encoded protein is CASSRTSGRSYEQYF.

The V and J genes are TRBV9 and TRBJ1-4, with D hard to call. The length of the CDR3 is 14 residues. CDR1 and CDR2 from the germline V gene are SGDLS and YYNGEE. Trimming cost V 4 bases and J 0 bases, with 7 bases left between them. Written as DNA, the CDR3 is TGTGCCAGCAGCCCGGGATCAACTAATGAAAAACTGTTTTTT. Translation: CASSPGSTNEKLFF.

CDR3 amino acids: CASSLMSGGFPEQYF. Written as DNA, the CDR3 is TGTGCCAGCAGCTTAATGTCAGGGGGTTTCCCCGAGCAGTACTTC. The chain has TRBV7-8 and TRBJ2-7; TRBD1 matches 7 bases. CDR3 length: 15 amino acids. The ends lost 2 bases at V and 6 bases at J; junction bases unmatched: 10. CDR1 SGHVS and CDR2 FQNEAQ come from the germline V gene.

This clone came up a few times. The chain carries TRBV5-8 and TRBJ2-7; a possible D gene is TRBD1 (6 bases). Trimming stripped 4 bases from V and 10 bases from J, with 18 bases between. Germline V gene sequence: CDR1 SGHTS, CDR2 YDEGEE. CDR3 length equals 13 residues. The CDR3 sequence: CASSDRQVRYQYF. As DNA, the CDR3 is TGTGCCAGCAGCGACCGACAGGTTAGGTATCAGTACTTC.

The chain carries TRBV14 and TRBJ1-4; TRBD1 aligns across 7 bases. The CDR3 has 15 amino acids. V lost 0 bases to trimming and J lost 8 bases; unmatched junction nucleotides: 6. Germline lookup yields CDR1 SGHDN and CDR2 FVKESK. This CDR3 reads CASSQDMTGTEKLFF. CDR3 nucleotide sequence: TGTGCCAGCAGCCAAGACATGACAGGGACGGAAAAACTGTTTTTT.

This clone was detected many times. CDR3 coding DNA: TGTGCCAGCAGTCCCATTCGGACAGGGGGAGGAAACACCATATATTTT. Protein product: CASSPIRTGGGNTIYF. This sequence joins TRBV28 and TRBJ1-3; 10 bases line up with TRBD1. CDR1 and CDR2 from the germline V gene are MDHEN and SYDVKM. V trimming: 5 bases; J trimming: 4 bases; junction bases outside the gene matches: 8. The CDR3 sequence is 16 residues long.

The CDR3 is CASSLTGLGEQFF. As DNA, the CDR3 is TGCGCCAGCAGCCTCACAGGGCTGGGAGAGCAGTTCTTC. The chain carries TRBV4-1 and TRBJ2-1; D may be TRBD1 (6 bases). CDR3 length: 13 amino acids. The V gene's germline CDR1 is MGHRA and CDR2 YSYEKL. The V end was cut by 4 bases, the J end by 10 bases, with 14 bases between.

The chain combines TRBV9 with TRBJ2-3; 10 positions match TRBD1. CDR1 is SGDLS and CDR2 is YYNGEE in the germline V gene. CDR3 size: 14 residues. Trimming removed 3 bases from V and 8 bases from J; junction bases left unmatched: 6. CDR3 loop: CASSEGTGAGTQYF. In DNA, the CDR3 is TGTGCCAGCAGCGAGGGGACAGGGGCGGGTACGCAGTATTTT.

The genes are TRBV30 and TRBJ2-7; TRBD1 agrees at 7 bases. The V gene end was trimmed by 0 bases and the J gene end by 2 bases; junction bases not matched to a gene: 1. This CDR3 comprises 13 residues. Germline loops: CDR1 GTSNPN, CDR2 SVGIG (reference sequence). The CDR3 spells CAWSVGGTYEQYF. Written as DNA, the CDR3 is TGTGCCTGGAGTGTAGGGGGCACCTACGAGCAGTACTTC.

The chain couples TRBV6-1 to TRBJ2-5; TRBD2 agrees at 13 bases. CDR1 is MNHNS and CDR2 is SASEGT in the germline V gene. V lost 6 bases, J lost 5 bases, and 3 bases stayed unmatched. The CDR3 is 14 residues long. The CDR3 here is CASRWTSGSETQYF. CDR3 nucleotide sequence: TGTGCCAGCAGGTGGACTAGCGGGAGTGAGACCCAGTACTTC.

The rearrangement uses TRBV10-1 and TRBJ1-1; 8 bases line up with TRBD1. The CDR3 has 12 residues. CDR1 is WNHNN, CDR2 SYGVQD, per germline (reference sequence). Losses at the gene ends were 2 bases for V and 9 bases for J; bases not matched to a gene: 2. The CDR3 region is CASSENRGKAFF. DNA of the CDR3: TGCGCCAGCAGTGAGAACAGGGGGAAAGCTTTCTTT.

This clone turned up a few times. The chain employs TRBV9 and TRBJ2-7, with D possibly matching TRBD2 (5 bases). The CDR3 totals 14 residues. The V gene lost 5 bases and the J gene lost 4 bases, with 16 bases spanning the gap. Germline V gene lookup returns CDR1 SGDLS and CDR2 YYNGEE. CDR3 protein: CASSQRVGDYEQYF. CDR3 nucleotides: TGTGCCAGCAGTCAAAGGGTGGGAGATTACGAGCAGTACTTC.

V usage is TRBV30 and J usage is TRBJ1-5; tentatively, D is TRBD1 (5 bases). V was cut by 3 bases and J by 7 bases, with 13 bases left in between. This CDR3 is built from 13 residues. The germline gives CDR1 GTSNPN, CDR2 SVGIG (reference sequence). The CDR3 protein is CAWSGDSRQPQHF. DNA of the CDR3: TGTGCCTGGAGCGGTGACAGTAGGCAGCCCCAGCATTTT. Based on the CDR3 plus reference TRBV30 and TRBJ1-5, the full variable domain is SQTIHQWPATLVQPVGSPLSLECTVEGTSNPNLYWYRQAAGRGLQLLFYSVGIGQISSEVPQNLSASRPQDRQFILSSKKLLLSDSGFYLCAWSGDSRQPQHFGDGTRLSIL.

The gene calls are TRBV7-6 and TRBJ1-1; the match to TRBD1 covers 11 bases. CDR3 length: 15 amino acids. The germline V gene has CDR1 SGHVS and CDR2 FNYEAQ. V lost 4 bases to trimming and J lost 11 bases; unmatched junction nucleotides: 12. CDR3: CASSSGQGALLSAFF. The DNA for the CDR3 is TGTGCCAGCAGCTCTGGACAGGGGGCCCTGCTGTCGGCTTTCTTT.

The chain uses TRBV29-1 and TRBJ2-7; 10 nucleotides line up with TRBD1. In germline, CDR1 is SQVTM, CDR2 ANQGSEA. The CDR3 extends over 14 amino acids. Trimming took 1 base from V and 2 from J; bases not matched to a gene: 2. The CDR3 protein is CSVEGTGGTYEQYF. CDR3 nucleotides: TGCAGCGTTGAAGGGACAGGGGGTACCTACGAGCAGTACTTC.